A selection of T cell receptor beta chains follows, all from one sample in a study of blood T cell repertoires in COVID-19. Measured with immunoSEQ multiplex PCR; TCRdb has only the in-frame clones, and not every one. The data contain about 93,000 clones, 85% to 90% of them singletons. Material: peripheral blood. The receptors were gathered from a human donor with active COVID-19. The donor label of this sample is uncertain. Both conserved end residues are trimmed from each CDR3.

j_gene,v_gene,CDR3aa
TRBJ1-4,TRBV12-3/TRBV12-4,ASSLTGGGKLF
TRBJ2-3,TRBV4-3,ASSQDRGATDTQY
TRBJ2-1,TRBV9,ASSVSGVSYNEQF
TRBJ2-5,TRBV10-1,ASSEGREVGTQY
TRBJ2-3,TRBV3-1/TRBV3-2,ASSTRGVLDTQY
TRBJ2-5,TRBV6-2/TRBV6-3,ASSRTSGGHSQY
TRBJ1-4,TRBV5-4,ASSLKQGNEKLF
TRBJ1-5,TRBV28,ASSFAGIEPQH
TRBJ1-6,TRBV5-1,ASSLNAGNSPLH
TRBJ1-4,TRBV15,ATSRGQGNEKLF
TRBJ2-3,TRBV7-9,ASSRTSGGPTDTQY